Below are 29 T cell receptor beta chains sequenced from a single sample in a study of shared clonotypes between healthy human individuals. Profiling relied on immunoSEQ multiplex PCR, and the TCRdb table lists in-frame clones only, not all of them. The repertoire includes around 1.6 million clones, 98% of them detected once, and 0.4% to 0.55% sits in the top ten. Sequenced input: naive CD4+ T cells sorted from blood. The sample's subset: CD45RA+ positively selected. The receptors here all came from a man aged 25 to 40 in good health.

The chain has TRBV5-4 and TRBJ2-7; D gene unclear. There are 14 residues in the CDR3. The germline V gene has CDR1 SGHNT and CDR2 YYREEE (reference sequence). With 0 bases removed from V and 2 bases from J, the gap between germline ends came to 9 bases. The CDR3 region is CASSLETAAYEQYF. The CDR3 DNA reads as TGTGCCAGCAGCTTGGAGACCGCGGCCTACGAGCAGTACTTC.

This rearrangement joins TRBV2 to TRBJ2-2; D is perhaps TRBD1 (6 bases). CDR3 length equals 14 residues. V was cut by 6 bases and J by 4 bases, with 12 bases left in between. CDR1 SNHLY and CDR2 FYNNEI come from the germline V gene. For the CDR3, the DNA is TGTGCCAGCAGCGCCCCGACAGGCACCGGGGAGCTGTTTTTT. Protein: CASSAPTGTGELFF.

This chain joins TRBV6-4 and TRBJ2-1; the match to TRBD2 covers 8 bases. With 5 bases clipped from V and 7 bases from J, the junction kept 13 bases outside the gene matches. Germline assignment: CDR1 MRHNA and CDR2 SNTAGT. The CDR3 loop spans 16 amino acids. Here the CDR3 reads CASSLPSGGPMNEQFF. Written as DNA, the CDR3 is TGTGCCAGCAGTCTCCCGTCGGGAGGGCCTATGAATGAGCAGTTCTTC.

The chain combines TRBV29-1 with TRBJ1-3; 9 bases match TRBD1. Germline V gene sequence: CDR1 SQVTM, CDR2 ANQGSEA. Trimming at V came to 7 bases and at J to 2 bases, leaving 3 bases not matched to a gene. CDR3 length: 13 amino acids. The CDR3 nucleotides are TGCAGCGCCAGGACAGGGGCTGGAAACACCATATATTTT. It specifies CSARTGAGNTIYF.

Only one count was recorded for this clone. This chain uses TRBV9 with TRBJ2-2, with 10 nucleotides matching TRBD2. Losses at the gene ends were 0 bases for V and 7 bases for J; bases not matched to a gene: 6. The CDR3 is 16 amino acids. CDR1 is SGDLS and CDR2 is YYNGEE in the germline V gene. This CDR3 reads CASSVGASGSYGELFF. As DNA, the CDR3 is TGTGCCAGCAGCGTAGGCGCTAGCGGGAGCTACGGGGAGCTGTTTTTT.

Remarks on this clone: The identical CDR3 is also encoded by other nucleotide sequences in the sample. V gene TRBV27 combines with J gene TRBJ1-2; TRBD1 matches 7 bases. From germline, CDR1 is MNHEY and CDR2 SMNVEV (reference sequence). Trimming took 3 bases from V and 4 from J; bases not matched to a gene: 2. The CDR3 totals 13 residues. The CDR3 nucleotides read TGTGCCAGCAGTTTGACAGGGTCCTATGGCTACACCTTC. Its translation is CASSLTGSYGYTF.

This sequence joins TRBV7-8 and TRBJ2-1, with D unresolved. V was shortened by 0 bases and J by 0 bases, with 12 bases between the two germline ends. CDR3 size: 17 residues. The germline V gene encodes CDR1 SGHVS and CDR2 FQNEAQ. In DNA form, the CDR3 reads TGTGCCAGCAGCTTAGCGATACGCGGAGCCTCCTACAATGAGCAGTTCTTC. This gives the protein CASSLAIRGASYNEQFF.

The chain employs TRBV28 and TRBJ2-7; 11 nucleotides match TRBD2. The ends lost 8 bases at V and 7 bases at J; junction bases unmatched: 16. The CDR3 has 16 residues. Germline-derived CDR1 and CDR2 are MDHEN and SYDVKM. Here the CDR3 reads CASQTSGSWSTWEQYF. The CDR3 DNA reads as TGTGCCAGCCAAACTAGCGGGAGTTGGTCGACTTGGGAGCAGTACTTC.

The chain employs TRBV7-9 and TRBJ2-7; TRBD1 matches 7 bases. Germline loops: CDR1 SEHNR, CDR2 FQNEAQ (reference sequence). Losses at the gene ends were 2 bases for V and 1 base for J; bases not matched to a gene: 11. This CDR3 has 17 residues. CDR3 amino acids: CASSLSVFRTGSYEQYF. As DNA, the CDR3 is TGTGCCAGCAGCTTAAGTGTGTTCAGGACAGGTTCCTACGAGCAGTACTTC.

The chain combines TRBV5-4 with TRBJ2-3, with D tentatively TRBD2 (6 bases). The ends were cut back, 0 bases at V and 2 bases at J, with 16 bases in the middle. CDR3 length equals 17 residues. Germline V gene lookup returns CDR1 SGHNT and CDR2 YYREEE (reference sequence). The CDR3 reads CASSLEGPSDPTDTQYF. Here the CDR3 DNA reads TGTGCCAGCAGCTTGGAGGGGCCTAGCGATCCCACAGATACGCAGTATTTT.

This chain links TRBV18 with TRBJ1-5; maybe TRBD1 (5 bases). The germline gives CDR1 KGHSH, CDR2 LQKENI. CDR3 length equals 16 residues. Trimming took 3 bases from V and 1 from J, leaving 13 bases between them. CDR3 residues: CASSPFGEGSNQPQHF. CDR3 in DNA: TGTGCCAGCTCACCTTTTGGGGAGGGGAGCAATCAGCCCCAGCATTTT.

This rearrangement joins TRBV7-2 to TRBJ2-1; D gene uncertain. Per the germline V gene, CDR1 is SGHTA and CDR2 is FQGNSA. This CDR3 comprises 13 residues. V lost 1 base and J lost 7, with 8 bases in between. CDR3: CASSLGSTNEQFF. The CDR3 DNA is TGTGCCAGCAGCTTAGGGTCAACAAATGAGCAGTTCTTC. Drawing the rest from reference TRBV7-2 and TRBJ2-1, the complete variable domain is GAGVSQSPSNKVTEKGKDVELRCDPISGHTALYWYRQSLGQGLEFLIYFQGNSAPDKSGLPSDRFSAERTGGSVSTLTIQRTQQEDSAVYLCASSLGSTNEQFFGPGTRLTVL.

The V and J genes are TRBV28 and TRBJ1-5; no clear D gene. The CDR3 sequence is 14 residues long. Deletions cut 5 bases from V and 6 bases from J, with 14 bases between. Germline assignment: CDR1 MDHEN and CDR2 SYDVKM. The CDR3 reads CASSLGQWAQPQHF. The CDR3 bases are TGTGCCAGCAGTCTAGGGCAGTGGGCTCAGCCCCAGCATTTT.

The genes are TRBV4-2 and TRBJ2-7; D possibly corresponds to TRBD1 (5 bases). The ends were cut back, 6 bases at V and 5 bases at J, with 23 bases in the middle. Per germline, CDR1 LGHNA and CDR2 YNFKEQ. The CDR3 is made up of 16 amino acids. As DNA, the CDR3 is TGTGCCAGCAGTAGGGGCGGCAAGACGGCTCACAACGAGCAGTACTTC. Translation gives CASSRGGKTAHNEQYF.

The chain recombines TRBV28 with TRBJ2-7; TRBD1 matches 9 bases. The CDR3 consists of 16 residues. J gave up 5 bases and V 2 bases, and 10 bases lay outside the gene matches. From germline, CDR1 is MDHEN and CDR2 SYDVKM. In DNA form, the CDR3 reads TGTGCCAGCAGTTTAAAGGAGACAGGGGGAGATGACGAGCAGTACTTC. It encodes CASSLKETGGDDEQYF.

Regarding this clone: The junction shows a germline mismatch at one end, possibly a read error. Other DNA sequences in the sample encode the same CDR3. This sequence joins TRBV7-7 and TRBJ2-5, with D uncertain. The germline CDR1 and CDR2 sequences are SSHAT and FNYEAQ (reference sequence). The CDR3 runs to 13 residues. The CDR3 spells CASSLGHQETQYF. CDR3 in DNA: TGTGCTAGCAGCCTTGGACACCAAGAGACCCAGTACTTC.

Concerning this clone: Within the sample, other DNA sequences also encode this same CDR3. V and J are TRBV27 and TRBJ2-7; D is unclear. The CDR3 totals 12 residues. From germline, CDR1 is MNHEY and CDR2 SMNVEV (reference sequence). The V end was cut by 6 bases, the J end by 3 bases, with 9 bases between. The CDR3 sequence is CASSSRGYEQYF. The CDR3 DNA reads TGTGCCAGCAGCTCGAGAGGCTACGAGCAGTACTTC.

The chain couples TRBV6-6 to TRBJ2-5, with D maybe TRBD1 (6 bases). Trimming pared 7 bases from V and 2 bases from J, leaving 11 bases between. This CDR3 has 13 amino acids. Germline V lookup: CDR1 MNHNY, CDR2 SVGAGI (reference sequence). CDR3 nucleotides: TGTGCCAGCATCCCGGACAGACAAGAGACCCAGTACTTC. Residues: CASIPDRQETQYF.

V gene TRBV27 combines with J gene TRBJ2-7, with D possibly TRBD2 on 6 matching bases. From germline, CDR1 is MNHEY and CDR2 SMNVEV (reference sequence). V shed 8 bases and J shed 3 bases, with 14 bases lying between them. This CDR3 comprises 13 residues. The CDR3 protein is CASLNGGDYEQYF. The CDR3 DNA reads as TGTGCCAGCCTCAACGGGGGAGACTACGAGCAGTACTTC.

This clone was picked up one time. This sequence joins TRBV6-5 and TRBJ1-2; D is undetermined. This CDR3 is 15 amino acids long. Germline V CDR1 and CDR2: MNHEY, SVGAGI. Trimming left V 0 bases short and J 7 bases short, with 15 bases between. The CDR3 spells CASSYSGGNTIGYTF. CDR3 in DNA: TGTGCCAGCAGTTACTCGGGAGGAAACACTATTGGCTACACCTTC.

The rearrangement links TRBV10-2 to TRBJ2-7; the D call may be TRBD1 or TRBD2 (5 bases each). The length of the CDR3 is 18 residues. CDR1 is WSHSY and CDR2 is SAAADI in the germline V gene. Trimming left V 2 bases short and J 0 bases short, with 20 bases between. CDR3 loop: CASSERSPGPMVSYEQYF. The CDR3 DNA is TGCGCCAGCAGTGAGCGATCCCCGGGACCCATGGTCTCCTACGAGCAGTACTTC.

The CDR3 coding sequence is TGTGCCAGCAGTGAATCCAGCAATCAGCCCCAGCATTTT. Amino acids: CASSESSNQPQHF. The chain uses TRBV2 and TRBJ1-5, with D unclear. CDR1 and CDR2 from the germline V gene are SNHLY and FYNNEI. Deletions cut 2 bases from V and 1 base from J, with 3 bases between. CDR3 length: 13 amino acids. Together with reference TRBV2 and TRBJ1-5, the CDR3 gives the full variable domain: EPEVTQTPSHQVTQMGQEVILRCVPISNHLYFYWYRQILGQKVEFLVSFYNNEISEKSEIFDDQFSVERPDGSNFTLKIRSTKLEDSAMYFCASSESSNQPQHFGDGTRLSIL.

This clone is a singleton in its sample. This chain links TRBV2 with TRBJ2-1, with 10 bases aligning to TRBD2. J gave up 5 bases and V 6 bases, and 13 bases lay outside the gene matches. The CDR3 length is 17 residues. Germline V gene lookup returns CDR1 SNHLY and CDR2 FYNNEI. This CDR3 is CASRLQLGLADDNEQFF. The CDR3 nucleotides read TGTGCCAGCAGGCTACAACTAGGACTAGCGGACGACAATGAGCAGTTCTTC.

The chain joins TRBV7-3 to TRBJ2-3; unclear D gene. The CDR3 has 16 residues. Trimming left V 5 bases short and J 1 base short, with 16 bases between. Germline V gives CDR1 SGHTA, CDR2 FQGTGA. The CDR3 protein is CASSTYRTSGTDTQYF. The CDR3 nucleotides are TGTGCCAGCAGCACATACAGAACCTCTGGCACAGATACGCAGTATTTT.

The genes are TRBV7-2 and TRBJ1-5; a possible D gene is TRBD1 (5 bases). CDR3 length equals 15 residues. CDR1 SGHTA and CDR2 FQGNSA come from the germline V gene. The germline V and J ends were trimmed by 5 bases and 0 bases, with 11 bases remaining between them. The CDR3 DNA is TGTGCCAGCAGCACTACAGGCCTTAGCAATCAGCCCCAGCATTTT. Translation gives CASSTTGLSNQPQHF.

The gene calls are TRBV18 and TRBJ2-3, with TRBD1 as a possible D gene (6 bases). This CDR3 comprises 15 residues. The germline CDR1 and CDR2 sequences are KGHSH and LQKENI. V was shortened by 6 bases and J by 2 bases, with 15 bases between the two germline ends. CDR3 region: CASSPGTPPTDTQYF. CDR3 nucleotides: TGTGCCAGCTCTCCCGGGACACCGCCCACAGATACGCAGTATTTT.

The chain uses TRBV7-2 and TRBJ2-1, with no clear D. V shed 4 bases and J shed 7 bases, with 14 bases lying between them. Germline CDR1 is SGHTA and CDR2 is FQGNSA. The CDR3 is made up of 14 amino acids. The CDR3 sequence: CASSSDWVKNEQFF. The CDR3, as DNA: TGTGCCAGCAGCTCGGATTGGGTAAAGAATGAGCAGTTCTTC.

The chain couples TRBV19 to TRBJ2-7; no definite D call. The V gene lost 4 bases and the J gene lost 0 bases, with 16 bases spanning the gap. In germline, CDR1 is LNHDA, CDR2 SQIVND (reference sequence). CDR3 size: 16 residues. CDR3 in DNA: TGTGCCAGTAGTAGAGAGCCGGGCCTCAGCTCCTACGAGCAGTACTTC. Translating gives CASSREPGLSSYEQYF.

This sequence joins TRBV5-4 and TRBJ2-2; unclear D gene. This CDR3 has 13 amino acids. With 4 bases removed from V and 3 bases from J, the gap between germline ends came to 7 bases. Germline assignment: CDR1 SGHNT and CDR2 YYREEE (reference sequence). The CDR3 protein is CASSATYTGELFF. Here the CDR3 DNA reads TGTGCCAGCAGCGCTACTTACACCGGGGAGCTGTTTTTT.